This is a list of T cell receptor beta chains from one sample in a study of blood T cell repertoires in COVID-19. Sequencing used immunoSEQ multiplex PCR; TCRdb keeps in-frame clones, though not all of them. The sample shows about 160,000 clones, around 84% of them seen only once. The source material was peripheral blood. The receptors were sampled from a man in his forties or fifties with acute or convalescent COVID-19. Each CDR3 is given with its conserved first and last residue. Fields, in order: CDR3 protein, CDR3 DNA, J gene, clone size, V gene, D gene. A D gene is named only where the DNA matches it firmly. Expanded clones get a size class; other rows say once, few or many, or leave the size out.

CDR3: CASSPGDREGSPLHF
DNA: TGTGCCAGCAGCCCCGGGGACAGGGAAGGTTCACCCCTCCACTTT
J: TRBJ1-6
size: .
V: TRBV9
D: TRBD1

CDR3: CASSLGSRRGSETEAFF
DNA: TGTGCCAGCAGCTTGGGTAGTAGGCGGGGGTCGGAAACTGAAGCTTTCTTT
J: TRBJ1-1
size: .
V: TRBV5-4
D: .

CDR3: CASSYIPTGNTEAFF
DNA: TGTGCCAGCAGTTACATCCCGACAGGGAACACTGAAGCTTTCTTT
J: TRBJ1-1
size: .
V: TRBV6-2/TRBV6-3
D: .

CDR3: CAPGSNQPQHF
DNA: TGCGCCCCCGGTAGCAATCAGCCCCAGCATTTT
J: TRBJ1-5
size: few
V: TRBV10-1
D: .

CDR3: CASSSGQYEQYF
DNA: TGCGCCAGCAGCTCCGGACAATACGAGCAGTACTTC
J: TRBJ2-7
size: .
V: TRBV5-1
D: .

CDR3: CASSIRRGTEAFF
DNA: TGTGCCAGTAGTATCAGGAGGGGCACTGAAGCTTTCTTT
J: TRBJ1-1
size: .
V: TRBV19
D: .

CDR3: CAISELRGGNTGELFF
DNA: TGTGCCATCAGTGAGTTGCGGGGGGGCAACACCGGGGAGCTGTTTTTT
J: TRBJ2-2
size: .
V: TRBV10-3
D: TRBD2

CDR3: CASKVAVVTGELFF
DNA: TGTGCCAGCAAGGTAGCGGTAGTTACCGGGGAGCTGTTTTTT
J: TRBJ2-2
size: .
V: TRBV27
D: .

CDR3: CASMADRGRNEQFF
DNA: TGTGCCAGCATGGCAGACAGGGGACGCAATGAGCAGTTCTTC
J: TRBJ2-1
size: once
V: TRBV2
D: TRBD1

CDR3: CASSESRAPFF
DNA: TGTGCCAGCAGTGAATCGAGGGCCCCGTTCTTC
J: TRBJ2-1
size: .
V: TRBV6-1
D: .

CDR3: CASSLGGGGTATNEKLFF
DNA: TGTGCCAGCAGCTTAGGCGGAGGGGGGACAGCAACTAATGAAAAACTGTTTTTT
J: TRBJ1-4
size: .
V: TRBV7-9
D: TRBD1

CDR3: CASSPGHSTDTQYF
DNA: TGTGCCAGCAGCCCGGGACACAGCACAGATACGCAGTATTTT
J: TRBJ2-3
size: .
V: TRBV7-9
D: .

CDR3: CASSLAGVDQPQHF
DNA: TGTGCCAGCAGCTTAGCAGGGGTCGATCAGCCCCAGCATTTT
J: TRBJ1-5
size: .
V: TRBV7-9
D: .

CDR3: CASSTTGGNSPLHF
DNA: TGTGCCAGCAGTACTACAGGGGGCAATTCACCCCTCCACTTT
J: TRBJ1-6
size: .
V: TRBV6-2/TRBV6-3
D: TRBD1

CDR3: CATEWGGSTGELFF
DNA: TGTGCCACCGAGTGGGGGGGGTCTACCGGGGAGCTGTTTTTT
J: TRBJ2-2
size: .
V: TRBV11-2
D: TRBD2

CDR3: CASSLGTGNQPQHF
DNA: TGTGCCAGCAGCTTAGGGACAGGCAATCAGCCCCAGCATTTT
J: TRBJ1-5
size: .
V: TRBV7-9
D: .

CDR3: CASSPIDTGQREAFF
DNA: TGTGCCAGCAGCCCGATAGACACAGGGCAGAGAGAAGCTTTCTTT
J: TRBJ1-1
size: .
V: TRBV7-2
D: .

CDR3: CASSHEGQGGNEQYF
DNA: TGCGCCAGCAGCCACGAGGGACAGGGCGGGAACGAGCAGTACTTC
J: TRBJ2-7
size: .
V: TRBV5-1
D: TRBD1

CDR3: CASSLDSNLNTEAFF
DNA: TGCGCCAGCAGCTTAGACAGCAACCTGAACACTGAAGCTTTCTTT
J: TRBJ1-1
size: .
V: TRBV5-1
D: .

CDR3: CATLDRGDSPLHF
DNA: TGTGCCACGCTGGACAGGGGGGATTCACCCCTCCACTTT
J: TRBJ1-6
size: .
V: TRBV10-3
D: TRBD1

CDR3: CASSGTGNQPQHF
DNA: TGTGCCAGCTCAGGGACAGGGAATCAGCCCCAGCATTTT
J: TRBJ1-5
size: once
V: TRBV18
D: TRBD1

CDR3: CASSSRTAPYGYTF
DNA: TGTGCCAGCAGTTCCCGGACAGCCCCCTATGGCTACACCTTC
J: TRBJ1-2
size: .
V: TRBV28
D: .

CDR3: CASSSGTGGSETQYF
DNA: TGTGCCAGCAGTTCCGGGACAGGGGGCTCGGAGACCCAGTACTTC
J: TRBJ2-5
size: .
V: TRBV6-5
D: TRBD1

CDR3: CASSPLGVETQYF
DNA: TGTGCCAGCAGCCCCCTAGGGGTTGAGACCCAGTACTTC
J: TRBJ2-5
size: .
V: TRBV5-6
D: .

CDR3: CASSESPGRGEKLFF
DNA: TGCGCCAGCAGCGAGTCCCCAGGGAGGGGAGAAAAACTGTTTTTT
J: TRBJ1-4
size: .
V: TRBV5-1
D: .

CDR3: CASNIQGQPQHF
DNA: TGTGCCAGCAACATACAGGGACAGCCCCAGCATTTT
J: TRBJ1-5
size: few
V: TRBV6-6
D: .

CDR3: CASGGQGLGYTF
DNA: TGTGCCAGCGGGGGACAGGGTCTTGGCTACACCTTC
J: TRBJ1-2
size: .
V: TRBV2
D: TRBD1

CDR3: CASREGAAGNTIYF
DNA: TGTGCCAGCAGAGAGGGTGCCGCTGGAAACACCATATATTTT
J: TRBJ1-3
size: .
V: TRBV6-5
D: .

CDR3: CASSGGGVYNEQFF
DNA: TGTGCCAGTAGTGGCGGGGGCGTCTACAATGAGCAGTTCTTC
J: TRBJ2-1
size: once
V: TRBV19
D: .

CDR3: CARIRGNRGNTEAFF
DNA: TGTGCCAGAATAAGGGGGAATAGGGGGAACACTGAAGCTTTCTTT
J: TRBJ1-1
size: once
V: TRBV25-1
D: .

CDR3: CSASSGLSSYNSPLHF
DNA: TGCAGTGCTAGTTCAGGTCTGAGCTCCTATAATTCACCCCTCCACTTT
J: TRBJ1-6
size: .
V: TRBV20-1
D: .

CDR3: CASSQDRAGANVLTF
DNA: TGTGCCAGCAGCCAAGACAGGGCTGGGGCCAACGTCCTGACTTTC
J: TRBJ2-6
size: .
V: TRBV3-1/TRBV3-2
D: .

CDR3: CASSTLDRVYEQYF
DNA: TGTGCCAGCAGCACCTTAGACAGGGTCTACGAGCAGTACTTC
J: TRBJ2-7
size: .
V: TRBV5-4
D: TRBD1

CDR3: CASSERQGSKLFF
DNA: TGTGCCAGCAGTGAACGACAGGGATCAAAACTGTTTTTT
J: TRBJ1-4
size: .
V: TRBV6-1
D: TRBD1

CDR3: CASSPGQVSEQYF
DNA: TGCGCCAGCAGCCCGGGACAGGTCTCCGAGCAGTACTTC
J: TRBJ2-7
size: few
V: TRBV5-1
D: TRBD1

CDR3: CASSESGQGRNTEAFF
DNA: TGTGCCAGCAGTGAATCCGGGCAGGGGAGAAACACTGAAGCTTTCTTT
J: TRBJ1-1
size: .
V: TRBV25-1
D: .

CDR3: CASSLAGGGAWTDTQYF
DNA: TGTGCCAGCAGCTTGGCCGGAGGGGGGGCGTGGACAGATACGCAGTATTTT
J: TRBJ2-3
size: .
V: TRBV5-6
D: .

CDR3: CASNPLLSSYNEQFF
DNA: TGTGCCAGCAACCCACTACTTAGCTCCTACAATGAGCAGTTCTTC
J: TRBJ2-1
size: .
V: TRBV6-5
D: .

CDR3: CASSPTTSQYSGNTIYF
DNA: TGTGCCAGCAGTCCGACCACTTCACAGTACTCTGGAAACACCATATATTTT
J: TRBJ1-3
size: .
V: TRBV28
D: .

CDR3: CASSRGPTSGTSTDTQYF
DNA: TGCGCCAGCAGCCGCGGGCCGACTAGCGGTACTAGCACAGATACGCAGTATTTT
J: TRBJ2-3
size: .
V: TRBV5-1
D: TRBD2

CDR3: CATSREDRANQPQHF
DNA: TGTGCCACCAGCAGAGAGGACAGGGCCAATCAGCCCCAGCATTTT
J: TRBJ1-5
size: .
V: TRBV15
D: TRBD1

CDR3: CASRGGGLTYEQYF
DNA: TGTGCCAGCAGAGGCGGGGGGCTCACCTACGAGCAGTACTTC
J: TRBJ2-7
size: .
V: TRBV6-5
D: TRBD2

CDR3: CATTRAGEHTDTQYF
DNA: TGTGCCACAACTCGGGCTGGGGAGCACACAGATACGCAGTATTTT
J: TRBJ2-3
size: .
V: TRBV19
D: .

CDR3: CASSLTSGTNEQYF
DNA: TGTGCCAGCAGCTTAACTAGCGGGACAAACGAGCAGTACTTC
J: TRBJ2-7
size: few
V: TRBV11-2
D: TRBD2